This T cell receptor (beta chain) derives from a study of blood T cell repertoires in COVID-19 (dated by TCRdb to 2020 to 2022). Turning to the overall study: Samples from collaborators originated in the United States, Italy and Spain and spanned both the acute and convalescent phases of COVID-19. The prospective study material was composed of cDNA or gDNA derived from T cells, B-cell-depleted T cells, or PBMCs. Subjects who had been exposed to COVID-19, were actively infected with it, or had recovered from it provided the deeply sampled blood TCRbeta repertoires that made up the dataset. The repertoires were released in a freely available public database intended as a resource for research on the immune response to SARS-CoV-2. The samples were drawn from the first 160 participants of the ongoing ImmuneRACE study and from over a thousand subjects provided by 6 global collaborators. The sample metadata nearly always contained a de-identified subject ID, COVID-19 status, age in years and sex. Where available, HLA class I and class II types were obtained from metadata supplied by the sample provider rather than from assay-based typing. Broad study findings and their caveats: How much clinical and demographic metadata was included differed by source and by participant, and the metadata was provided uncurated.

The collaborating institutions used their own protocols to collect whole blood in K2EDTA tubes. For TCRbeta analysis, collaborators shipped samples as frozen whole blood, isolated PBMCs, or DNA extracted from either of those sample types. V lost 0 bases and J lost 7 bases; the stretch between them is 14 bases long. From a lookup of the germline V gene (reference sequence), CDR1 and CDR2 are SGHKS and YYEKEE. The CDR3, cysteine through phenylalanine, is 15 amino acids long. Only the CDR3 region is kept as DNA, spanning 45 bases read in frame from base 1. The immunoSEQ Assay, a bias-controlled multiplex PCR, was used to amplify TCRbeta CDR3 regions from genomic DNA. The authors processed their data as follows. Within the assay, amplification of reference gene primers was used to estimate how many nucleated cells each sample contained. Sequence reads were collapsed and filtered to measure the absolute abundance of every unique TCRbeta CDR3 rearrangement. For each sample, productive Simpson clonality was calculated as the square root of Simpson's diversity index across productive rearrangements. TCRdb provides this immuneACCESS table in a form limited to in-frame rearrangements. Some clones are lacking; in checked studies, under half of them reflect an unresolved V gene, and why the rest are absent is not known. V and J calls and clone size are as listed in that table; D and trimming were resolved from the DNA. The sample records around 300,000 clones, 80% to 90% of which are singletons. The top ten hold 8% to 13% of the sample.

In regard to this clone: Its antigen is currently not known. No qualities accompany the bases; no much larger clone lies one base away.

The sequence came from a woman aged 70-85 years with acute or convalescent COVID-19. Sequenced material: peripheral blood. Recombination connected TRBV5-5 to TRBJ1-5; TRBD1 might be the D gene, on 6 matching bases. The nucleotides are TGTGCCAGCAGCTTGGAGGGGGGGCTTGTGCAGCCCCAGCATTTT. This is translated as CASSLEGGLVQPQHF.